A single T cell receptor (beta chain) is shown here with its context. The CDR3 has 16 residues. The germline gives CDR1 SGHTA, CDR2 FQGNSA. With 2 bases removed from V and 4 bases from J, the gap between germline ends came to 15 bases. Assay: immunoSEQ multiplex PCR; the TCRdb copy retains only in-frame clones and omits some. The table shows more than 250,000 clones, with around nine tenths occurring only once. This entry belongs to a study of blood T cell repertoires in COVID-19. In assigning cohorts, the study relied on participant-reported clinical history. Two consecutive negative NP/OP PCR tests, clearance, or resolved symptoms defined Cohort 3 recovery.

J is TRBJ2-1 and V is TRBV7-2; D perhaps matches TRBD2 (6 bases). The origin of this receptor is a woman between 35 and 50 years old who had recovered from COVID-19. The sequencing input was PBMCs or T cells enriched from blood (not recorded which). CDR3 residues: CASSLSASADYNEQFF. Written as DNA, the CDR3 is TGTGCCAGCAGCTTATCGGCTAGCGCAGATTACAATGAGCAGTTCTTC. The whole variable domain, filled in from reference TRBV7-2 and TRBJ2-1, reads GAGVSQSPSNKVTEKGKDVELRCDPISGHTALYWYRQSLGQGLEFLIYFQGNSAPDKSGLPSDRFSAERTGGSVSTLTIQRTQQEDSAVYLCASSLSASADYNEQFFGPGTRLTVL.